What follows is one TCR beta chain and its context. Its antigen is currently not known. Within one base of it there is no much larger clone, and no base qualities were kept. The sample comes from a study of CD8 T cells in ankylosing spondylitis (dated by TCRdb to about 2017). Regarding the complete study: T cell receptor beta repertoires were profiled in healthy donors and ankylosing spondylitis patients so that disease-linked TCR variants could be found. The full study cohort comprised about 23 ankylosing spondylitis patients and about 110 healthy donors. Peripheral blood samples were taken, and synovial fluid was additionally collected from ankylosing spondylitis patients. The study at large found these results: Some of the motif variants had been reported before in the synovial fluid and blood of reactive arthritis patients, a finding that suggests common disease-initiation mechanisms. The disease-linked clones showed a CD8+ phenotype and occurred at relatively low frequencies in peripheral blood. The disease-linked clones were reported as significantly enriched in matched synovial fluid samples from ankylosing spondylitis patients. Blood from ankylosing spondylitis patients appeared to be characterized by a TCR beta motif composed of several highly homologous amino acid variants.

The sequencer was an Illumina HiSeq 2500. TCR beta libraries were prepared by quantitative 5'-RACE with molecular barcodes. The paper's processing steps were these. A new computational method based on a probabilistic model of VDJ rearrangement was used to identify disease-linked TCR variants. The public sequencing data were trimmed at Q25 with fastp and processed into clonotypes with MiXCR by TCRdb, which kept only in-frame beta chains. One record per CDR3 amino acid sequence lists the most common genes and DNA. Here the V and J calls rest on TCRdb's processing, not on the authors' analysis. The sample profile shows around 440,000 distinct CDR3 sequences; roughly 17% of them were found once. Just over 1% of the sample rests with the top ten. The CDR3, from cysteine to phenylalanine, totals 13 residues. Left in the record is the CDR3 DNA by itself, 39 bases read in frame from the first base. The germline V gene gives CDR1 as SGDLS and CDR2 as YYNGEE. V is clipped by 4 bases and J by 5 bases, and the sequence between their germline boundaries is 12 bases long.

The chain links TRBV9 with TRBJ2-5; 6 matching bases give a weak D call of TRBD1. The TCR originated in a male donor with ankylosing spondylitis. Sequencing was carried out using blood, either unsorted or a sorted T cell fraction (not recorded which). The DNA sequence reads TGTGCCAGCAGCCAGGGGTTCGGGGAGACCCAGTACTTC. Translation gives CASSQGFGETQYF.